A selection of T cell receptor beta chains follows, all from one sample in a study of T cells in Graves' hyperthyroidism and ophthalmopathy. Via MiXCR, TCRdb re-called the multiplex PCR reads, giving one row per CDR3 protein. The table records around 690,000 distinct CDR3 sequences, around 15% of them present only once. The sequencing input was blood. These receptor sequences come from a man over 45 with Graves' hyperthyroidism. The CDR3 runs from the conserved cysteine through the conserved F or W. Fields, in order: J gene, clone size, D gene, V gene, CDR3 DNA, CDR3 protein. A D gene is named only where the DNA matches it firmly. Clone size is given for some rows only: seen once, a few or many times, or a class if the clone is expanded.

>TRBJ1-5|many|TRBD1|TRBV18
TGTGCCAGCTCAGCGTCCCGGGACAGGGTCAATCAGCCCCAGCATTTT
CASSASRDRVNQPQHF
>TRBJ1-1|-|-|TRBV9
TGTGCCAGCAGCGGAATCCCCCGAGGACGGATGAACACTGAAGCTTTCTTT
CASSGIPRGRMNTEAFF
>TRBJ1-2|many|-|TRBV27
TGTGCCAGCAGTTTATTAGGGGCGGGGGCCCGCGGCTACACCTTC
CASSLLGAGARGYTF
>TRBJ1-2|many|-|TRBV28
TGTGCCAGCAGCCCAGATGGGCGGCGAAGACGATATGGCTACACCTTC
CASSPDGRRRRYGYTF
>TRBJ2-6|-|-|TRBV18
TGTGCCAGCTCACCCCGCCCAAGGGACTCCAGCTCTGGGGCCAACGTCCTGACTTTC
CASSPRPRDSSSGANVLTF
>TRBJ2-1|few|-|TRBV6-5
TGTGCCAGCAGTTACAGATCAGGGTTGAATGAGCAGTTCTTC
CASSYRSGLNEQFF
>TRBJ1-1|many|-|TRBV12-5
TGTGCTAGTGGTCCGGGTGAGGGCTTGAACACTGAAGCTTTCTTT
CASGPGEGLNTEAFF
>TRBJ2-3|many|TRBD2|TRBV24-1
TGTGCCACCAGTGATTGGACTAGCGGAATCACAGATACGCAGTATTTT
CATSDWTSGITDTQYF
>TRBJ1-5|many|TRBD1|TRBV19
TGTGCCAGTAGTATGTTCCGGGACAGGGGTAACAATCAGCCCCAGCATTTT
CASSMFRDRGNNQPQHF
>TRBJ2-3|many|-|TRBV29-1
TGCAGCGTCCCCCCAGGGGGGCGCACAGATACGCAGTATTTT
CSVPPGGRTDTQYF
>TRBJ1-4|few|-|TRBV30
TGTGCCTGGAGTAAGGGGCTTGCAACTAATGAAAAACTGTTTTTT
CAWSKGLATNEKLFF
>TRBJ2-1|many|TRBD2|TRBV3-1
TGTGCCAGCAGTTCTAGCGGGATCAACTACAATGAGCAGTTCTTC
CASSSSGINYNEQFF
>TRBJ2-1|-|-|TRBV28
TGTGCCAGCAGTCCACGGGGAGCGGCCCGGGAAGAGCAGTTCTTC
CASSPRGAAREEQFF
>TRBJ1-6|many|TRBD1|TRBV27
TGTGCCAGCAGCCCGACAGGGGTCTATAATTCACCCCTCCACTTT
CASSPTGVYNSPLHF
>TRBJ1-3|-|-|TRBV7-6
TGTGCCAGCAGCTTTAACTTGCCGGGTGGTGTTGGAAACACCATATATTTT
CASSFNLPGGVGNTIYF
>TRBJ2-1|-|-|TRBV12-3/TRBV12-4
TGTGCCATTACATTAGCGGATTACAATGAGCAGTTCTTC
CAITLADYNEQFF
>TRBJ2-3|-|TRBD1|TRBV9
TGTGCCAGCAGCACCCCCTCCGGGACAGGCCTAGATACGCAGTATTTT
CASSTPSGTGLDTQYF
>TRBJ1-1|many|-|TRBV30
TGTGCCTGGAGTACTAGTGGGTACACTGAAGCTTTCTTT
CAWSTSGYTEAFF
>TRBJ2-1|-|-|TRBV7-9
TGTGCCAGCAGCTTCTTCTTCTTTGGGGATACCTACAATGAGCAGTTCTTC
CASSFFFFGDTYNEQFF
>TRBJ1-4|many|TRBD1|TRBV2
TGTGCCAGCAGTGGCGGACAGGGCGGTAATGAAAAACTGTTTTTT
CASSGGQGGNEKLFF
>TRBJ2-5|-|TRBD1|TRBV3-1
TGTGCCAGCAGCCAACCGGGGACAGGTTCGTACTTC
CASSQPGTGSYF
>TRBJ2-7|-|-|TRBV11-1
TGTGCCAGCAGCCCCCACAGGACGTCTAGCTCCTACGAGCAGTACTTC
CASSPHRTSSSYEQYF
>TRBJ1-1|-|-|TRBV27
TGTGCCAGCAGTTTACAAAGGGAGGCGGCCACTGAAGCTTTCTTT
CASSLQREAATEAFF
>TRBJ2-1|few|TRBD1|TRBV5-7
TGTGCCAGCAGCTGGGAGGGACAGGGGAGGGAGCAGTTCTTC
CASSWEGQGREQFF
>TRBJ1-2|-|-|TRBV4-1
TGCGCCAGCAGCCAAGGCCAAGCGAGAAGCTATGGCTACACCTTC
CASSQGQARSYGYTF
>TRBJ1-1|many|-|TRBV30
TGTGCCTGGAGTGTACTCGGGGGGGGCACTGAAGCTTTCTTT
CAWSVLGGGTEAFF